This entry lists 30 T cell receptor beta chains sequenced from one sample in a study of early T cells in non-severe SARS-CoV-2 infection. TCRdb re-derived calls from the 5' RACE reads in MiXCR, one entry per CDR3 protein. The sample lists tens of thousands of distinct CDR3 sequences; roughly a tenth were seen once. The sample here was whole blood, taken at baseline. These TCRs come from an adult who was a healthcare worker with PCR-confirmed SARS-CoV-2 infection or an uninfected control (not recorded which).

This clonotype was recorded a few times. The chain joins TRBV4-3 to TRBJ1-6, with D unclear. Germline V gene data show CDR1 as LGHNA and CDR2 as YSLEER. V was cut by 2 bases and J by 6 bases, with 8 bases left in between. The CDR3 covers 14 residues. CDR3 nucleotides: TGCGCCAGCAGCCAAAGAGGCCCTAATTCACCCCTCCACTTT. It encodes CASSQRGPNSPLHF.

The chain combines TRBV5-1 with TRBJ2-5; 12 positions agree with TRBD2. Germline values: CDR1 SGHRS, CDR2 YFSETQ. The ends lost 4 bases at V and 1 base at J; junction bases unmatched: 5. The CDR3 length is 16 residues. The CDR3 bases are TGCGCCAGCAGCGGTAGACTAGCGGGGGTCCAAGAGACCCAGTACTTC. It is translated as CASSGRLAGVQETQYF.

The rearrangement links TRBV7-9 to TRBJ2-1; the D is unclear. This CDR3 has 15 residues. From germline, CDR1 is SEHNR and CDR2 FQNEAQ (reference sequence). Trimming removed 5 bases at V and 5 bases at J, with 16 bases between. CDR3: CASSGHVAAHNEQFF. CDR3 bases: TGTGCCAGCAGCGGGCACGTTGCGGCACACAATGAGCAGTTCTTC.

The rearrangement links TRBV15 to TRBJ2-2, with D maybe TRBD1 (6 bases). The CDR3 runs 15 residues. The V and J ends lost 1 base and 5 bases respectively, with 11 bases between them. Per the germline V gene, CDR1 is LNHNV and CDR2 is YYDKDF (reference sequence). The CDR3 protein is CATSRAGRGTGELFF. The CDR3 DNA follows: TGTGCCACCAGCAGAGCTGGCAGGGGAACCGGGGAGCTGTTTTTT.

This clonotype turned up a few times. V gene TRBV19 combines with J gene TRBJ1-2, with D possibly matching TRBD1 (6 bases). Trimming took 4 bases from V and 1 from J, leaving 16 bases between them. CDR1 LNHDA and CDR2 SQIVND come from the germline V gene (reference sequence). The CDR3 loop spans 16 amino acids. The CDR3 DNA is TGTGCCAGTAGTAGGGCGGACAGCGGGCATAACTATGGCTACACCTTC. Protein sequence: CASSRADSGHNYGYTF.

The CDR3 spells CASSFGMNTEAFF. The CDR3 region has the DNA TGTGCCAGCAGCTTTGGGATGAACACTGAAGCTTTCTTT. The genes are TRBV7-9 and TRBJ1-1; D not certain. From germline, CDR1 is SEHNR and CDR2 FQNEAQ (reference sequence). Trimming took off 3 bases at V and 0 bases at J, with 5 bases between the two ends. The CDR3 covers 13 residues.

This clonotype was seen ten or more times. V gene TRBV12-3 or TRBV12-4 combines with J gene TRBJ2-1, with D unclear. The CDR3 has 14 residues. V was clipped by 3 bases and J by 0 bases, with 6 bases between them. CDR3 sequence (DNA): TGTGCCAGCAGTTTCGAGAGCTCCTACAATGAGCAGTTCTTC. It encodes CASSFESSYNEQFF.

This chain uses TRBV7-2 with TRBJ1-5; D not resolved. The V and J ends lost 2 bases and 0 bases respectively, with 8 bases between them. The CDR3 has 15 amino acids. Germline V gene lookup returns CDR1 SGHTA and CDR2 FQGNSA. The CDR3 coding sequence is TGTGCCAGCAGCTTATATGAAGATAGCAATCAGCCCCAGCATTTT. Protein sequence: CASSLYEDSNQPQHF.

A few counts support this clonotype. The gene calls are TRBV7-2 and TRBJ1-2; no definite D call. The CDR3 contains 14 residues. Germline V gives CDR1 SGHTA, CDR2 FQGNSA. V shed 1 base and J shed 5 bases, with 11 bases lying between them. This CDR3 is CASSLVHGEYGYTF. CDR3 nucleotides: TGTGCCAGCAGCTTAGTTCATGGGGAATATGGCTACACCTTC. The full variable domain, completed using reference TRBV7-2 and TRBJ1-2, is GAGVSQSPSNKVTEKGKDVELRCDPISGHTALYWYRQSLGQGLEFLIYFQGNSAPDKSGLPSDRFSAERTGGSVSTLTIQRTQQEDSAVYLCASSLVHGEYGYTFGSGTRLTVV.

V usage is TRBV18 and J usage is TRBJ2-5; possible D gene TRBD2, 5 bases. Germline V gene data show CDR1 as KGHSH and CDR2 as LQKENI. The CDR3 length is 13 residues. Trimming removed 6 bases from V and 5 bases from J, with 13 bases in between. CDR3 in amino acids: CASSELVSETQYF. CDR3 sequence (DNA): TGTGCCAGCTCGGAACTAGTCAGTGAGACCCAGTACTTC.

There are many counts of this clonotype. The J gene is TRBJ2-5, the V gene TRBV7-9, with 8 bases fitting TRBD1. V trimming: 1 base; J trimming: 5 bases; junction bases outside the gene matches: 3. The CDR3 totals 14 residues. CDR1 SEHNR and CDR2 FQNEAQ come from the germline V gene (reference sequence). The CDR3, as DNA: TGTGCCAGCAGCTTAGACAGGGGGTTGGAGACCCAGTACTTC. Its protein product is CASSLDRGLETQYF.

This rearrangement joins TRBV6-5 to TRBJ2-3; maybe TRBD1 (5 bases). The V end lost 5 bases, the J end lost 2 bases, and 14 bases lay between the germline ends. Germline lookup yields CDR1 MNHEY and CDR2 SVGAGI. The CDR3 has 15 residues. The CDR3 DNA sequence: TGTGCCAGCAGTCCTCTTACAGGCGTCACAGATACGCAGTATTTT. Translated, it gives CASSPLTGVTDTQYF.

This clonotype was picked up many times. The CDR3 loop is CASSFRQLNQPQHF. The CDR3 DNA sequence: TGTGCCAGCAGTTTTAGACAGTTAAATCAGCCCCAGCATTTT. The chain has TRBV12-3 or TRBV12-4 and TRBJ1-5; a weak D match, TRBD1 (5 bases). V lost 3 bases to trimming and J lost 4 bases, with 10 bases between them. This CDR3 is built from 14 residues.

This sequence joins TRBV10-3 and TRBJ2-2; 8 bases fit TRBD2. The CDR3 covers 17 residues. Looked up from germline, CDR1 is ENHRY and CDR2 is SYGVKD. J lost 1 base, V lost 0 bases, and 4 bases had no gene match. DNA for the CDR3: TGTGCCATCAGTGAGTCTAGCGGGGCCTTGAACACCGGGGAGCTGTTTTTT. Translated, it gives CAISESSGALNTGELFF.

The chain employs TRBV5-1 and TRBJ2-5; 10 nucleotides agree with TRBD1. V lost 4 bases and J lost 5; bases outside the gene matches: 8. In germline, CDR1 is SGHRS, CDR2 YFSETQ. The CDR3 contains 15 residues. CDR3 DNA sequence: TGCGCCAGCAGCGCACGACAGGGGGCGAGGGAGACCCAGTACTTC. Translation gives CASSARQGARETQYF.

The CDR3 nucleotides are TGTGCCAGCAGCTTGCACAGGGCTGAGGATTCACCCCTCCACTTT. Encoded protein: CASSLHRAEDSPLHF. This chain uses TRBV7-9 with TRBJ1-6; possibly TRBD1 for D (6 bases). The CDR3 is 15 residues long. The germline V and J ends were trimmed by 3 bases and 8 bases, with 14 bases remaining between them. Per germline, CDR1 SEHNR and CDR2 FQNEAQ (reference sequence).

In this sample, this clonotype turned up many times. The gene calls are TRBV2 and TRBJ2-7, with 11 bases fitting TRBD2. In germline, CDR1 is SNHLY, CDR2 FYNNEI. CDR3 length equals 15 residues. J gave up 1 base and V 5 bases, and 4 bases lay outside the gene matches. Here the CDR3 DNA reads TGTGCCAGCAGTATGGGACTAGCGGTGTCCTACGAGCAGTACTTC. Protein product: CASSMGLAVSYEQYF.

The V gene is TRBV5-1, the J gene TRBJ2-2; D perhaps matches TRBD1 (5 bases). Germline CDR1 reads SGHRS; CDR2 reads YFSETQ. Trimming pared 0 bases from V and 2 bases from J, leaving 11 bases between. The CDR3 loop spans 16 amino acids. The CDR3 loop is CASSLGAGRNTGELFF. CDR3 bases: TGCGCCAGCAGCTTGGGGGCAGGGCGTAACACCGGGGAGCTGTTTTTT.

This clonotype has a handful of counts. This chain connects TRBV12-5 to TRBJ2-3; tentatively, D is TRBD1 (6 bases). CDR1 and CDR2 (germline): LGHNT, FRNRAP. Trimming removed 4 bases from V and 3 bases from J, with 11 bases in between. The CDR3 is 14 residues long. The CDR3 DNA is TGTGCTAGTGGTTGGGCACAGGGAACAGATACGCAGTATTTT. Its translation: CASGWAQGTDTQYF.

This rearrangement joins TRBV4-3 to TRBJ2-1, with D possibly matching TRBD1 (6 bases). V lost 4 bases, J lost 7 bases, and 17 bases lay in between. This CDR3 has 15 amino acids. Germline CDR1 LGHNA, CDR2 YSLEER. DNA of the CDR3: TGCGCCAGCAGCCGTGCCGGGACACCTGGGAATGAGCAGTTCTTC. The encoded protein is CASSRAGTPGNEQFF.

In this sample, this clonotype turned up a few times. The chain has TRBV5-5 and TRBJ2-7; D is perhaps TRBD2 (5 bases). The CDR3 is 13 residues long. The germline V and J ends were trimmed by 4 bases and 6 bases, with 14 bases remaining between them. Germline CDR1 is SGHKS and CDR2 is YYEKEE (reference sequence). This chain's CDR3 is CASSVYRRGEQYF. In nucleotides, the CDR3 is TGTGCCAGCAGCGTCTACCGTCGGGGCGAGCAGTACTTC.

This clonotype was detected ten times or more. The chain combines TRBV5-1 with TRBJ2-1; D possibly corresponds to TRBD1 (6 bases). The V and J ends lost 4 bases and 4 bases respectively, with 18 bases between them. Germline loops: CDR1 SGHRS, CDR2 YFSETQ. The CDR3 sequence is 16 residues long. The CDR3 region is CASSPDPGQFYNEQFF. CDR3 bases: TGCGCCAGCAGCCCAGACCCCGGACAGTTTTACAATGAGCAGTTCTTC.

The chain couples TRBV10-3 to TRBJ1-1; unclear D gene. This CDR3 region has 12 residues. V was clipped by 3 bases and J by 5 bases, with 7 bases between them. CDR1 is ENHRY, CDR2 SYGVKD, per germline. CDR3 loop: CAISDTGTEAFF. The CDR3 coding sequence is TGTGCCATCAGTGACACCGGGACTGAAGCTTTCTTT.

The CDR3 sequence is CASNGGQGANEKLFF. The CDR3, as DNA: TGTGCCAGCAATGGAGGACAGGGGGCTAATGAAAAACTGTTTTTT. The chain employs TRBV2 and TRBJ1-4, with 10 nucleotides matching TRBD1. From germline, CDR1 is SNHLY and CDR2 FYNNEI. The J segment lost 3 bases and the V segment lost 7 bases, leaving 5 bases of the junction unmatched. The CDR3 has 15 amino acids. The full variable domain, completed using reference TRBV2 and TRBJ1-4, is EPEVTQTPSHQVTQMGQEVILRCVPISNHLYFYWYRQILGQKVEFLVSFYNNEISEKSEIFDDQFSVERPDGSNFTLKIRSTKLEDSAMYFCASNGGQGANEKLFFGSGTQLSVL.

Many counts were recorded for this clonotype. The V call is TRBV21-1, the J call TRBJ1-1. TRBV21-1 constitutes a pseudogene. This CDR3 is built from 11 residues. The CDR3 coding sequence is TGTGCCAGCCTTATGAACACTGAAGCTTTCTTT. It specifies CASLMNTEAFF.

The rearrangement joins TRBV20-1 to TRBJ2-7, with a weak D call TRBD2 (6 bases). V was cut by 3 bases and J by 2 bases, with 17 bases left in between. The CDR3 spans 15 residues. Looked up from germline, CDR1 is DFQATT and CDR2 is SNEGSKA (reference sequence). In DNA, the CDR3 is TGCAGTGCTAGTAAAGCGGGTGGAAGCCCCTACGAGCAGTACTTC. Its protein product is CSASKAGGSPYEQYF.

This clonotype appeared a few times. The gene calls are TRBV20-1 and TRBJ1-4, with D hard to call. V gave up 0 bases and J gave up 4 bases, with 9 bases separating them. CDR1 DFQATT and CDR2 SNEGSKA come from the germline V gene (reference sequence). This CDR3 is built from 14 residues. The CDR3 region is CSARDLGYNEKLFF. The CDR3 nucleotides read TGCAGTGCTAGAGATTTAGGTTATAATGAAAAACTGTTTTTT.

The J gene is TRBJ1-6, the V gene TRBV7-2; TRBD1 might be the D (5 bases). Germline V gene lookup returns CDR1 SGHTA and CDR2 FQGNSA. CDR3 length equals 16 residues. The germline V and J ends were trimmed by 4 bases and 6 bases, with 16 bases remaining between them. CDR3 nucleotides: TGTGCCAGCAGCTCTCATACCGGGACCCGTAATTCACCCCTCCACTTT. Protein sequence: CASSSHTGTRNSPLHF.

This clonotype was detected many times. The rearrangement uses TRBV7-2 and TRBJ2-3, with 10 bases identical to TRBD2. Losses at the gene ends were 2 bases for V and 4 bases for J; bases not matched to a gene: 3. Germline CDR1 SGHTA, CDR2 FQGNSA. The CDR3 sequence is 15 residues long. The CDR3 sequence: CASSLLTSGADTQYF. In DNA, the CDR3 is TGTGCCAGCAGCTTACTCACTAGCGGGGCAGATACGCAGTATTTT.

There are a few counts of this clonotype. This rearrangement joins TRBV4-1 to TRBJ2-7, with D possibly being TRBD1 (6 bases). Per germline, CDR1 MGHRA and CDR2 YSYEKL. Trimming shortened V by 3 bases and J by 5 bases, and 23 bases separated the two germline ends. The CDR3 spans 17 residues. CDR3 region: CASSHPGQTNRADEQYF. DNA for the CDR3: TGCGCCAGCAGCCACCCCGGACAGACAAATCGGGCGGACGAGCAGTACTTC.